The 32 T cell receptor delta chains in this list originate from one sample, sequenced in a study of gamma delta lymphoproliferative disorders and STAT genes. Genomic DNA from isolated PBMCs served as the sequencing template. TCRdb re-called the multiplex PCR reads via CATT. The sample includes about 1,000 delta-chain clones, 1.4% to 1.5% of them seen just once. Material for sequencing was blood. The source is a human donor in good health.

This clone appeared a few times. A far larger clone differs by one base, so this is likely a read error. The sample holds other DNA sequences that translate to the same CDR3. In DNA, the CDR3 is TGTGCTCTTGGGGAAAGAAGAGGGTTCCTTAAGTACACCGATAAACTTATCTTT. Translated: CALGERRGFLKYTDKLIF. The rearrangement uses TRDV1 and TRDJ1; the D gene is possibly TRDD2 (5 bases). Germline loops: CDR1 TSWWSYY, CDR2 QGS. The CDR3 totals 18 residues.

By share, this clone ranks as medium-sized. The protein TCRdb lists belongs to a much larger clone and differs from this DNA's translation at residue 11, which points to a read error; the protein shown is made from the DNA. The chain carries TRDV2 and TRDJ1; D not certain. CDR1 GEAIGNYY and CDR2 EKD come from the germline V gene. The CDR3 is 19 amino acids. V lost 0 bases and J lost 1, with 23 bases in between. The CDR3 sequence: CACDTVGADYDSSTDKLIF. Here the CDR3 DNA reads TGTGCCTGTGACACCGTTGGTGCGGATTACGACTCTTCCACCGATAAACTCATCTTT.

In this sample, this clone is hyperexpanded. The sample contains more than one DNA sequence encoding this CDR3. This chain uses TRDV2 with TRDJ1; D call uncertain. The V end was cut by 0 bases, the J end by 2 bases, with 9 bases between. CDR1 is GEAIGNYY and CDR2 is EKD in the germline V gene. This CDR3 contains 14 residues. CDR3 nucleotide sequence: TGTGCCTGTGACACCGTAGGTCCTACCGATAAACTCATCTTT. Translated: CACDTVGPTDKLIF.

This clone was observed a handful of times. TCRdb attributes to this sequence the protein of a much larger clone, which differs from the DNA translation at residue 7; a read error is likely, and the protein displayed is translated from the DNA. The chain combines TRDV1 with TRDJ1, with a possible D match to TRDD2 (5 bases). V lost 2 bases and J 0 bases, leaving 19 bases between the germline ends. The germline V gene encodes CDR1 TSWWSYY and CDR2 QGS. The CDR3 is 18 residues long. DNA for the CDR3: TGTGCTCTTGGGGAAAGAAAAGGGTTCCTTAAGTACACCGATAAACTCATCTTT. It codes for CALGERKGFLKYTDKLIF.

This clone was detected a few times. It is likely a read error: a sequence one base away is far more abundant. The sample contains more than one DNA sequence encoding this CDR3. V is TRDV2 and J is TRDJ1; 7 bases are a match to TRDD3. The CDR3 sequence is 18 residues long. The germline gives CDR1 GEAIGNYY, CDR2 EKD. The DNA of the CDR3 is TGCGCCTGTGACACCGTTCCGCTGGGGATATTGGGCACCGATAAACTCATCTTT. Protein product: CACDTVPLGILGTDKLIF.

Concerning this clone: The amino acid sequence in TCRdb belongs to a much larger clone and departs from this DNA's translation at residue 10, likely a sequencing read error; the sequence shown is translated from the DNA. V gene TRDV1 combines with J gene TRDJ1; 8 positions match TRDD3. CDR1 and CDR2 (germline): TSWWSYY, QGS. This CDR3 is 23 amino acids long. Losses at the gene ends were 2 bases for V and 0 bases for J; bases not matched to a gene: 26. CDR3 DNA: TGTGCTCTTGGGGAAATAGTCTTCCACTGGAGTACTGGGGGCGTACCGTACACCGATAAACTCATCTTT. Amino acids: CALGEIVFHWSTGGVPYTDKLIF.

Of note for this clone: A read error likely explains why the TCRdb protein, taken from a much larger clone, differs from this DNA's translation at residue 6; the protein shown is translated from the DNA. The chain is built from TRDV1 and TRDJ1, with TRDD3 matching 9 bases. The CDR3 is made up of 19 amino acids. Losses at the gene ends were 2 bases for V and 3 bases for J; bases not matched to a gene: 16. Germline-derived CDR1 and CDR2 are TSWWSYY and QGS. Here the CDR3 DNA reads TGTGCTCTTGGGGAAGAATTCCTACCGGGGGATACCGGAGCCGATAAACTCATCTTT. Residues: CALGEEFLPGDTGADKLIF.

In its sample, this clone was seen a few times. The translation of this DNA and the TCRdb protein of a much larger clone differ at residue 16, probably owing to a read error; the protein shown here is translated from the DNA. This chain joins TRDV3 and TRDJ1; 11 nucleotides match TRDD3. This CDR3 contains 20 residues. Germline V CDR1 and CDR2: TVYSNPD, GDNSRS (reference sequence). The CDR3 nucleotides read TGTGCCGCCTGGGAATTCCCAGGGGTGGGGGATACGTCTTTCACCGGTAAACTCATCTTT. It codes for CAAWEFPGVGDTSFTGKLIF.

This clone turned up a few times. This probably arose from a read error, given a far larger clone one base away. In the same sample, other DNA sequences code for this CDR3. The chain uses TRDV1 and TRDJ1; 9 positions match TRDD3. The V gene's germline CDR1 is TSWWSYY and CDR2 QGS. This CDR3 region has 23 residues. The V segment lost 5 bases and the J segment 0 bases; nucleotides outside the gene matches: 28. The CDR3 DNA sequence: TGTGCTCTTGGGAGACCTAGAAGCTACCTCCACCTGGACGGGGGATACTACACCGATAAACTCATCTTT. It codes for CALGRPRSYLHLDGGYYTDKLIF.

On this clone: TCRdb's protein for this DNA is that of a much larger clone and differs from the translation at residue 12, likely a read error; the protein shown is the DNA translation. The chain links TRDV3 to TRDJ1; TRDD3 agrees at 8 bases. CDR3 length: 20 amino acids. Trimming removed 5 bases from V and 1 base from J; junction bases left unmatched: 27. Germline CDR1 and CDR2: TVYSNPD and GDNSRS (reference sequence). CDR3: CAAWEFPGVGDASFTDKLIF. CDR3 DNA: TGTGCCGCCTGGGAATTCCCAGGGGTGGGGGATGCGTCTTTCACCGATAAACTCATCTTT.

By sample share, this clone is medium-sized. With only one base between it and a far larger clone, this is likely a read error. Other DNA sequences from this sample encode an identical CDR3 as well. This chain connects TRDV2 to TRDJ1, with a weak D call TRDD2 (5 bases). The CDR3 covers 19 residues. The germline CDR1 and CDR2 sequences are GEAIGNYY and EKD. CDR3 sequence reads: CACDTVGADYGSSTDKLIF. The CDR3 bases are TGTGCCTGTGACACCGTTGGTGCGGATTACGGCTCTTCCACCGATAAACTCATTTTT.

This chain joins TRDV2 and TRDJ1; no firm D call. The CDR3 is 10 amino acids. V dropped 5 bases and J dropped 11 bases, with 11 bases sitting between them. Germline CDR1 is GEAIGNYY and CDR2 is EKD. CDR3 DNA sequence: TGTGCCTGTGCCACTTCTTGGCTCATCTTT. The encoded protein is CACATSWLIF.

The sample holds a few counts of this clone. A far larger clone is a single base away, which makes a read error likely. The sample carries other DNA sequences with the same CDR3. The rearrangement joins TRDV3 to TRDJ1; D is possibly TRDD3 (6 bases). There are 14 residues in the CDR3. V was clipped by 1 base and J by 0 bases, with 12 bases between them. Germline V lookup: CDR1 TVYSNPD, CDR2 GDNSRS (reference sequence). CDR3 DNA sequence: TGTGCCTTTAAAAGGGTGGGGGACACCGATAAACTCATCTTT. The encoded protein is CAFKRVGDTDKLIF.

The table lists this clone with a few counts. The protein that TCRdb holds for this DNA derives from a much larger clone and differs from the translated DNA at residue 9, which likely indicates a read error; the protein shown here is translated from the DNA. The chain uses TRDV2 and TRDJ3, with TRDD3 identical over 8 bases. The trim removed 1 base at V and 0 bases at J, leaving 4 bases unmatched. This CDR3 contains 18 residues. Looked up from germline, CDR1 is GEAIGNYY and CDR2 is EKD. As DNA, the CDR3 is TGTGCCTGTGACACTGGGGGATGGAACTCCTGGGACACCCGACAGATGTTTTTC. Its protein is CACDTGGWNSWDTRQMFF.

The table lists this clone with a few counts. The TCRdb record carries a much larger clone's protein, which differs from this DNA's translation at residues 3 and 7; a read error is the likely cause, and the protein listed here is the DNA translation. J is TRDJ3 and V is TRDV2; tentative D call: TRDD3 (6 bases). Germline-derived CDR1 and CDR2 are GEAIGNYY and EKD. This CDR3 comprises 18 residues. The CDR3 region has the DNA TGTGCCTATGACACTGGGAGATGGAAGTCCTGGGACACCCGACAGATGTTTTTC. This gives the protein CAYDTGRWKSWDTRQMFF.

By proportion, this clone is hyperexpanded. One base away lies a much larger clone, so this may be a sequencing read error. The sample contains more than one DNA sequence encoding this CDR3. The chain joins TRDV2 to TRDJ1; no firm D call. The CDR3 is 19 residues long. Germline V gene sequence: CDR1 GEAIGNYY, CDR2 EKD. Trimming removed 4 bases at V and 0 bases at J, with 26 bases between. In nucleotides, the CDR3 is TGTGCCTGTGATCCGCTTCGGCCAGGTACTCGTTCATACACCGATAAACTCATCTTT. Protein: CACDPLRPGTRSYTDKLIF.

On this clone: The mismatch at residue 7 between this DNA's translation and the TCRdb protein of a much larger clone likely reflects a read error; the protein shown is translated from the DNA. This chain joins TRDV1 and TRDJ1, with TRDD3 matching over 9 bases. The J segment lost 3 bases and the V segment lost 1 base, leaving 15 bases of the junction unmatched. The CDR3 contains 19 residues. Germline V gene data show CDR1 as TSWWSYY and CDR2 as QGS. This chain's CDR3 is CALGEQLLPGDTGADKLIF. The DNA of the CDR3 is TGTGCTCTTGGGGAACAACTCCTACCGGGGGATACCGGAGCCGATAAACTCATCTTT.

This clone was detected a few times. The protein given by TCRdb reflects a much larger clone and differs at residue 17 from this DNA's translation, likely from a read error; the protein shown is the DNA's translation. The chain combines TRDV1 with TRDJ1; 9 bases map to TRDD3. There are 20 residues in the CDR3. Germline V CDR1 and CDR2: TSWWSYY, QGS. The CDR3 DNA is TGTGCTCTTGGGTTAACCTGGGCACTGGGGGAAGATAGAGTGACCGATGAACTCATCTTT. Protein product: CALGLTWALGEDRVTDELIF.

By sample share, this clone is medium-sized (0.01 to 0.1%). The TCRdb record carries a much larger clone's protein, which differs from this DNA's translation at residue 3; a read error is the likely cause, and the protein listed here is the DNA translation. The chain combines TRDV2 with TRDJ1; D is unclear. This CDR3 comprises 19 residues. Germline lookup yields CDR1 GEAIGNYY and CDR2 EKD. The CDR3 coding sequence is TGTGCCCGTGACACCGTTGGTGCGGATTACGGCTCTTCCACCGATAAACTCATCTTT. The encoded protein is CARDTVGADYGSSTDKLIF.

On this clone: Since a far larger clone is one base different, this is likely a read error. This sample also contains other DNA sequences that code for the same CDR3. The chain recombines TRDV1 with TRDJ4; TRDD3 matches 10 bases. The V gene's germline CDR1 is TSWWSYY and CDR2 QGS. Trimming took 6 bases from V and 3 from J; bases not matched to a gene: 13. CDR3 size: 16 residues. DNA for the CDR3: TGTGCTCTTGGCTTCAAATTACTGGGGGATTCTGGACCCCTGATCTTT. Translation gives CALGFKLLGDSGPLIF.

Turning to this clone: The protein recorded in TCRdb matches a much larger clone and deviates from this DNA's translation at residue 12, suggesting a read error; the protein here is obtained by translating the DNA. The CDR3 nucleotides read TGTGCCGCCTGGGAATTCCCAGGGGTGGGGGATTCGTCTTTCACCGATAAACTCATCTTT. Protein sequence: CAAWEFPGVGDSSFTDKLIF. J is TRDJ1 and V is TRDV3, with TRDD3 identical over 8 bases. CDR3 size: 20 residues. Germline assignment: CDR1 TVYSNPD and CDR2 GDNSRS (reference sequence). The ends lost 5 bases at V and 1 base at J; junction bases unmatched: 27.

Worth noting for this clone: TCRdb lists the protein of a much larger clone for this DNA, which differs at residue 13, so this is likely a read error; the protein given here is translated from the DNA itself. The chain joins TRDV1 to TRDJ1; 9 bases line up with TRDD3. With V trimmed by 5 bases and J by 2 bases, 21 bases remained unmatched. Germline CDR1 and CDR2: TSWWSYY and QGS. The CDR3 contains 20 residues. The CDR3 region has the DNA TGTGCTCTTGGGTTAACCTGGGCACTGGGGGAAGATGGAGTGACCGATAAACTCATCTTT. Its translation: CALGLTWALGEDGVTDKLIF.

Comment on this clone: It is likely a read error: a sequence one base away is far more abundant. Other DNA sequences in this sample translate to the same CDR3. The chain uses TRDV3 and TRDJ1; TRDD3 aligns across 7 bases. Germline trimming cut 2 bases from V and 0 bases from J; bases unmatched to any gene: 21. CDR1 is TVYSNPD and CDR2 is GDNSRS in the germline V gene (reference sequence). The CDR3 spans 19 residues. This CDR3 is CAFQVVGTGDQEYTDKLIF. The CDR3 nucleotides are TGTGCCTTTCAGGTTGTTGGGACTGGGGACCAGGAGTACACCGATAAACTCATCTTT.

This clone has at least ten counts. This likely stems from a read error, as it lies one base from a far larger clone. This CDR3 is also generated by other DNA sequences in the sample. V and J are TRDV2 and TRDJ1; D call uncertain. Germline values: CDR1 GEAIGNYY, CDR2 EKD. This CDR3 comprises 19 residues. The ends were cut back, 0 bases at V and 1 base at J, with 23 bases in the middle. The CDR3 DNA sequence: TGTGCCTGTGACACCGTTGGTGCAGATTACGGCTCTTCCACCGATAAACTCATCTTT. Translation: CACDTVGADYGSSTDKLIF.

In regard to this clone: Given a far larger clone just one base away, this is likely a sequencing read error. The same CDR3 can be traced to other DNA sequences in this sample. V and J are TRDV3 and TRDJ1; 7 bases line up with TRDD3. Germline CDR1 reads TVYSNPD; CDR2 reads GDNSRS (reference sequence). CDR3 length: 14 residues. CDR3 coding DNA: TGTGCCTTTAAGAGGGTGGGGGACACCGACAAACTCATCTTT. Translation: CAFKRVGDTDKLIF.

Only a few counts were recorded for this clone. Since a far larger clone is one base different, this is likely a read error. In the same sample, other DNA sequences code for this CDR3. The genes are TRDV3 and TRDJ1; the D gene is possibly TRDD3 (6 bases). Deletions cut 5 bases from V and 1 base from J, with 35 bases between. Germline V gene sequence: CDR1 TVYSNPD, CDR2 GDNSRS (reference sequence). This CDR3 has 20 residues. The CDR3 loop is CAAWEFPGVGDTSFTDKLIF. In DNA, the CDR3 is TGTGCCGCCTGGGAATTCCCAGGGGTGGGAGATACGTCTTTCACCGATAAACTCATCTTT.

This clone was counted a few times. TCRdb attributes to this sequence the protein of a much larger clone, which differs from the DNA translation at residue 9; a read error is likely, and the protein displayed is translated from the DNA. This chain joins TRDV3 and TRDJ1; D call uncertain. This CDR3 spans 10 amino acids. Looked up from germline, CDR1 is TVYSNPD and CDR2 is GDNSRS (reference sequence). The CDR3 spells CAFDTDKLTF. CDR3 bases: TGTGCCTTCGACACCGATAAACTCACCTTT.

Turning to this clone: The protein given by TCRdb reflects a much larger clone and differs at residue 6 from this DNA's translation, likely from a read error; the protein shown is the DNA's translation. This chain connects TRDV3 to TRDJ1; 8 bases line up with TRDD3. This CDR3 comprises 14 residues. The V gene end was trimmed by 1 base and the J gene end by 3 bases; junction bases not matched to a gene: 7. From germline, CDR1 is TVYSNPD and CDR2 GDNSRS (reference sequence). CDR3 coding DNA: TGTGCCTTTAACCCTGCTGGGGGACCCGATAAACTCATCTTT. This encodes CAFNPAGGPDKLIF.

Worth noting for this clone: The protein that TCRdb holds for this DNA derives from a much larger clone and differs from the translated DNA at residue 10, which likely indicates a read error; the protein shown here is translated from the DNA. This chain uses TRAV29/DV5 with TRDJ1, with D perhaps matching TRDD2 (5 bases). The ends were cut back, 0 bases at V and 2 bases at J, with 26 bases in the middle. The CDR3 extends over 19 amino acids. The germline CDR1 and CDR2 sequences are NSMFDY and ISSIKDK. The CDR3 DNA is TGTGCAGCAAGCGCCAGCCTACGGGTGAGGGCCCCCGGGACCGATAAACTCATCTTT. Translation gives CAASASLRVRAPGTDKLIF.

This clone was seen a handful of times. This DNA translates differently at residue 17 from the TCRdb protein, which is that of a much larger clone; a read error is likely, and the protein shown is the DNA's own translation. The chain uses TRDV1 and TRDJ1; D call uncertain. V was pared by 2 bases and J by 8 bases, with 39 bases between. Germline values: CDR1 TSWWSYY, CDR2 QGS. This CDR3 is built from 22 residues. CDR3 bases: TGTGCTCTTGGGGAAGAAAACTATACCTGGAGGATTAAGCCCGATAATGGAGGAAAACTCATCTTT. Residues: CALGEENYTWRIKPDNGGKLIF.

Only a few counts were recorded for this clone. The protein given by TCRdb reflects a much larger clone and differs at residue 15 from this DNA's translation, likely from a read error; the protein shown is the DNA's translation. The gene calls are TRDV2 and TRDJ1, with 7 bases identical to TRDD3. CDR1 is GEAIGNYY, CDR2 EKD, per germline. This CDR3 spans 17 amino acids. In DNA form, the CDR3 reads TGTGCCTGTGACGGCCCGGGGGATGATTTTTTCGCCGATAAACCCATCTTT. This translates into CACDGPGDDFFADKPIF.

This clone was picked up a small number of times. The TCRdb protein, from a much larger clone, departs from this DNA's translation at residue 14, likely by read error; the protein shown derives from the DNA. This chain joins TRDV1 and TRDJ1; 8 bases align to TRDD3. Germline assignment: CDR1 TSWWSYY and CDR2 QGS. The CDR3 covers 17 residues. CDR3 in amino acids: CALGERPRGIGTDILIF. CDR3 DNA sequence: TGTGCTCTTGGGGAACGCCCACGGGGGATAGGTACCGATATACTCATCTTT.